A single sample gave rise to the 17 T cell receptor beta chains below, sequenced in a study of cytomegalovirus exposure and HLA in healthy donors. PCR was performed using 60 Vbeta and 13 Jbeta primers. TCRdb's copy holds only in-frame clones and misses some; the assay was immunoSEQ multiplex PCR. The sample includes about 160,000 clones, approximately 82% of them seen just once. The material sequenced was PBMCs. These receptors were collected from a male donor in good health and CMV-seronegative.

V and J are TRBV10-3 and TRBJ2-2, with 8 bases aligning to TRBD1. The CDR3 totals 12 residues. Trimming removed 9 bases from V and 5 bases from J; junction bases left unmatched: 2. Germline loops: CDR1 ENHRY, CDR2 SYGVKD. The CDR3 DNA reads as TGTGCCATGAGACAGGGGACCGGGGAGCTGTTTTTT. Translating it yields CAMRQGTGELFF.

The chain carries TRBV5-4 and TRBJ2-7; possibly TRBD1 for D (6 bases). This CDR3 region has 15 residues. The V and J ends lost 5 bases and 1 base respectively, with 16 bases between them. CDR1 is SGHNT and CDR2 is YYREEE in the germline V gene (reference sequence). The CDR3 DNA reads as TGTGCCAGCAGTGCCGGAGGACAGAATTCCTACGAGCAGTACTTC. This codes for CASSAGGQNSYEQYF.

This clone was recorded a few times. The V call is TRBV7-2, the J call TRBJ2-7, with 9 positions matching TRBD1. Germline-derived CDR1 and CDR2 are SGHTA and FQGNSA. V was pared by 5 bases and J by 3 bases, with 5 bases of the junction left unmatched. The CDR3 extends over 14 amino acids. The CDR3 DNA follows: TGTGCCAGCAGCCCCGGACAGGGGAACTACGAGCAGTACTTC. Protein: CASSPGQGNYEQYF.

This clone was detected only once. The chain employs TRBV29-1 and TRBJ2-3, with TRBD2 identical over 12 bases. The CDR3 has 17 residues. V lost 3 bases to trimming and J lost 1 base; unmatched junction nucleotides: 8. Germline CDR1 is SQVTM and CDR2 is ANQGSEA. DNA of the CDR3: TGCAGCGTTGACAGGGACAGGACTAGCGGGGGCACAGATACGCAGTATTTT. Amino acid sequence: CSVDRDRTSGGTDTQYF.

The genes are TRBV7-9 and TRBJ2-5; D might be TRBD2 (6 bases). This CDR3 is 16 amino acids long. Germline lookup yields CDR1 SEHNR and CDR2 FQNEAQ (reference sequence). V was pared by 8 bases and J by 0 bases, with 19 bases between. Here the CDR3 reads CASAGVADTYQETQYF. Written as DNA, the CDR3 is TGTGCCAGCGCCGGGGTAGCGGATACTTACCAAGAGACCCAGTACTTC. Full variable domain (missing parts from reference TRBV7-9 and TRBJ2-5): DTGVSQNPRHKITKRGQNVTFRCDPISEHNRLYWYRQTLGQGPEFLTYFQNEAQLEKSRLLSDRFSAERPKGSFSTLEIQRTEQGDSAMYLCASAGVADTYQETQYFGPGTRLLVL.

In this sample, this clone turned up a few times. The same CDR3 can be traced to other DNA sequences in this sample. This chain connects TRBV2 to TRBJ1-5, with TRBD1 identical over 9 bases. V gave up 5 bases and J gave up 6 bases; unmatched junction bases: 5. The CDR3 consists of 14 residues. Germline values: CDR1 SNHLY, CDR2 FYNNEI. The CDR3 region has the DNA TGTGCCAGCAGTCCCGGGACAGGGCCTCAGCCCCAGCATTTT. Its translation: CASSPGTGPQPQHF.

The chain links TRBV5-1 to TRBJ1-4; 7 positions match TRBD1. This CDR3 has 14 amino acids. The germline V gene encodes CDR1 SGHRS and CDR2 YFSETQ. V shed 2 bases, J shed 8 bases, and the junction held 6 bases outside the gene matches. CDR3 DNA: TGCGCCAGCAGCTTAAGACAGGGCGCGGAAAAACTGTTTTTT. Residues: CASSLRQGAEKLFF. Full variable domain (remainder filled in from reference TRBV5-1 and TRBJ1-4): KAGVTQTPRYLIKTRGQQVTLSCSPISGHRSVSWYQQTPGQGLQFLFEYFSETQRNKGNFPGRFSGRQFSNSRSEMNVSTLELGDSALYLCASSLRQGAEKLFFGSGTQLSVL.

The rearrangement links TRBV30 to TRBJ1-5; 8 bases match TRBD1. The CDR3 spans 13 residues. V was pared by 2 bases and J by 3 bases, with 0 bases of the junction left unmatched. Germline-derived CDR1 and CDR2 are GTSNPN and SVGIG (reference sequence). CDR3 nucleotide sequence: TGTGCCTGGAGTCAGGGGGCCAATCAGCCCCAGCATTTT. It encodes CAWSQGANQPQHF.

This clone has just one count. The V and J genes are TRBV4-2 and TRBJ2-1; 9 bases match TRBD2. The CDR3 spans 16 residues. CDR1 and CDR2 (germline): LGHNA, YNFKEQ. After removal of 3 bases from V and 10 bases from J, the junction contained 13 bases not matched to a gene. This chain's CDR3 is CASSQEGTSRAGEQFF. The CDR3 DNA follows: TGTGCCAGCAGCCAGGAGGGGACTAGCAGAGCGGGGGAGCAGTTCTTC.

There are a few counts of this clone. The chain joins TRBV6-5 to TRBJ1-5, with 7 positions matching TRBD1. The CDR3 totals 15 residues. Germline V CDR1 and CDR2: MNHEY, SVGAGI. The J segment lost 10 bases and the V segment lost 6 bases, leaving 15 bases of the junction unmatched. For the CDR3, the DNA is TGTGCCAGCAGCCGGGACAGCCGCTCATTAGGTCCCCAGCATTTT. The encoded protein is CASSRDSRSLGPQHF.

This clone appeared a single time. The V call is TRBV7-9, the J call TRBJ2-1, with D possibly TRBD2 on 6 matching bases. Trimming removed 4 bases at V and 4 bases at J, with 8 bases between. Germline CDR1 reads SEHNR; CDR2 reads FQNEAQ (reference sequence). This CDR3 is built from 13 residues. CDR3 residues: CASSSGTYNEQFF. The DNA for the CDR3 is TGTGCCAGCAGCTCCGGGACTTACAATGAGCAGTTCTTC. Combining the CDR3 with reference TRBV7-9 and TRBJ2-1 gives the whole variable domain DTGVSQNPRHKITKRGQNVTFRCDPISEHNRLYWYRQTLGQGPEFLTYFQNEAQLEKSRLLSDRFSAERPKGSFSTLEIQRTEQGDSAMYLCASSSGTYNEQFFGPGTRLTVL.

The V call is TRBV10-3, the J call TRBJ2-7, with D unclear. The CDR3 is 14 residues long. Germline V gene data show CDR1 as ENHRY and CDR2 as SYGVKD. V lost 3 bases, J lost 2 bases, and 11 bases lay in between. CDR3 protein: CAISERSPAYEQYF. The CDR3, as DNA: TGTGCCATCAGTGAACGTAGTCCGGCCTACGAGCAGTACTTC.

This chain connects TRBV2 to TRBJ2-3; 8 bases fit TRBD1. Germline-derived CDR1 and CDR2 are SNHLY and FYNNEI. V trimming: 1 base; J trimming: 3 bases; junction bases outside the gene matches: 6. The length of the CDR3 is 16 residues. This CDR3 reads CASSEDVQGVTDTQYF. The CDR3 coding sequence is TGTGCCAGCAGTGAAGATGTACAGGGGGTAACAGATACGCAGTATTTT. Full variable domain (remainder filled in from reference TRBV2 and TRBJ2-3): EPEVTQTPSHQVTQMGQEVILRCVPISNHLYFYWYRQILGQKVEFLVSFYNNEISEKSEIFDDQFSVERPDGSNFTLKIRSTKLEDSAMYFCASSEDVQGVTDTQYFGPGTRLTVL.

This rearrangement joins TRBV7-2 to TRBJ2-1, with D maybe TRBD2 (6 bases). The CDR3 loop spans 14 amino acids. V was trimmed by 2 bases and J by 10 bases, leaving 15 bases between them. The germline CDR1 and CDR2 sequences are SGHTA and FQGNSA. The CDR3 protein is CASSLNPPSEEQFF. In DNA form, the CDR3 reads TGTGCCAGCAGCTTAAACCCCCCTAGCGAGGAGCAGTTCTTC.

The chain uses TRBV10-3 and TRBJ2-3; TRBD2 agrees at 11 bases. With 4 bases clipped from V and 3 bases from J, the junction kept 3 bases outside the gene matches. The germline V gene encodes CDR1 ENHRY and CDR2 SYGVKD. The CDR3 length is 15 residues. CDR3 loop: CAISVPSGGTDTQYF. The CDR3 DNA follows: TGTGCCATCAGTGTCCCTAGCGGGGGGACAGATACGCAGTATTTT.

This chain links TRBV18 with TRBJ2-3; 9 bases align to TRBD2. The J segment lost 0 bases and the V segment lost 1 base, leaving 2 bases of the junction unmatched. Looked up from germline, CDR1 is KGHSH and CDR2 is LQKENI. The CDR3 is 16 amino acids. The CDR3 nucleotides are TGTGCCAGCTCACCACGCGGGAGGGCTAGCACAGATACGCAGTATTTT. Its translation: CASSPRGRASTDTQYF.

The J gene is TRBJ2-4, the V gene TRBV5-1, with a weak D call TRBD2 (5 bases). With 0 bases removed from V and 0 bases from J, the gap between germline ends came to 10 bases. This CDR3 is built from 16 residues. Germline-derived CDR1 and CDR2 are SGHRS and YFSETQ. CDR3 region: CASSLGLQLAKNIQYF. CDR3 sequence (DNA): TGCGCCAGCAGCTTGGGACTACAACTAGCCAAAAACATTCAGTACTTC.